Sequencing of this T cell receptor (beta chain) was carried out in a study of blood T cell repertoires in COVID-19. As processed by the authors: Amplified reference gene primers provided the basis for estimating nucleated cell counts. The data were produced by immunoSEQ multiplex PCR, yet TCRdb's version contains in-frame clones alone and is incomplete. V, J and clone size are taken as reported in that table, and D and trimming were inferred from the DNA itself. This table has under 150,000 clones, approximately 86% appearing once. The CDR3 consists of 18 residues. Trimming cost V 5 bases and J 7 bases; bases outside gene matches: 15. Germline CDR1 and CDR2: SGHTA and FQGNSA.

The sequence came from a woman aged 45-65 years who had recovered from COVID-19. V is TRBV7-2 and J is TRBJ1-6, with 9 bases that match TRBD1. The sample comprised peripheral blood. The CDR3 DNA reads as TGTGCCAGCAGCCAACAACCGGGACAGGGCCTCGGGAATTCACCCCTCCACTTT. Encoded protein: CASSQQPGQGLGNSPLHF. The whole variable domain, filled in from reference TRBV7-2 and TRBJ1-6, reads GAGVSQSPSNKVTEKGKDVELRCDPISGHTALYWYRQSLGQGLEFLIYFQGNSAPDKSGLPSDRFSAERTGGSVSTLTIQRTQQEDSAVYLCASSQQPGQGLGNSPLHFGNGTRLTVT.